This T cell receptor (beta chain) originates from a study of T cells in Graves' hyperthyroidism and ophthalmopathy. Regarding the study as a whole: Ophthalmopathy was told apart from stable hyperthyroidism by a 13 V-J model. Blood also showed most of the thyroid clonotypes that were expanded above 0.001. A median about 6 months before onset, the model predicted ophthalmopathy.

TCR beta CDR3 sequences were amplified from RNA transcripts. The TCR CDR3 first-round RT-PCR relied on the HTBI primer set. TCRdb analysed the multiplex PCR reads with MiXCR anew, one entry per CDR3 protein. The table has more than 350,000 distinct CDR3 sequences, approximately 18% seen once; the top ten hold roughly a third. This CDR3 is 16 amino acids long. Per the germline V gene, CDR1 is MNHEY and CDR2 is SVGEGT. Clinical symptoms, serum thyroxine, TRAb, thyroid ultrasound and orbital computed tomography informed diagnoses. A few counts support this clonotype. As yet, its antigen is unknown. Just one base apart from a much larger clone, this may be a read error.

The chain recombines TRBV6-2 or TRBV6-3 with TRBJ2-2, with D possibly TRBD2 on 5 matching bases. Sequencing was done on a sample of blood. The TCR sequence derives from a woman in her 30s with Graves' hyperthyroidism that later progressed to Graves' ophthalmopathy. Here the CDR3 reads CASTGGRLRNTGEPFF. The CDR3 region has the DNA TGTGCCAGCACCGGCGGGCGGCTAAGGAACACCGGGGAGCCGTTTTTT.